This T cell receptor (beta chain) is drawn from a study of CD8+CD57+ T cells in acquired aplastic anemia. A remark on this clonotype: Its antigen is as yet unknown.

Whole-study findings and limits: Patients did not significantly differ from controls in CD8+ Simpson's diversity. Between patients and controls, approximately 29 CD8+ CDR3 sequences were found in common.

CDR3 length: 15 residues. Looked up from germline, CDR1 is SNHLY and CDR2 is FYNNEI. Trimming cost V 8 bases and J 3 bases; bases outside gene matches: 8. According to the study, genomic DNA was the template for TCR beta VDJ and CDR3 profiling. TCRdb reprocessed the reads via MiXCR and lists one record per CDR3 protein. The sample lists some 410,000 distinct CDR3 sequences; around 72% were seen once. The clonotype originates from a human donor in good health, serving as a control. The genes are TRBV2 and TRBJ1-4; 8 nucleotides align to TRBD1. Sequenced input: sorted CD4+, CD8+, or CD8+CD57+ T cells (not recorded which) from PBMCs. The CDR3 is CASGGGQGSNEKLFF. CDR3 sequence (DNA): TGTGCCAGCGGCGGCGGACAGGGTTCTAATGAAAAACTGTTTTTT.